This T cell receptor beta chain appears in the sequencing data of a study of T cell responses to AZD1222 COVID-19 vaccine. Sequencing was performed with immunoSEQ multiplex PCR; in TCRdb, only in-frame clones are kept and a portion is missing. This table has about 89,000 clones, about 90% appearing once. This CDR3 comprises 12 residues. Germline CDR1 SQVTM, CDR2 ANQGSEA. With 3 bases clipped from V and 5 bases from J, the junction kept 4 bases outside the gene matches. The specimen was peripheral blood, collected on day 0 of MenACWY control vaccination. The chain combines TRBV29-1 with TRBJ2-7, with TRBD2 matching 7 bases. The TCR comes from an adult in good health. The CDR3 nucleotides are TGCAGCGTTGACGAGGGGAGGGACGAGCAGTACTTC. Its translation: CSVDEGRDEQYF.